This TCR beta chain was recovered during a study of CD8 T cells in Susac syndrome. Findings and limits, study-wide: In its TCR sequencing and HLA analysis, the study acknowledged that the number of individuals was relatively small.

The CDR3 spans 16 residues. Trimming shortened V by 2 bases and J by 0 bases, and 10 bases separated the two germline ends. Germline assignment: CDR1 MNHEY and CDR2 SVGAGI. Note on this clonotype: Its antigen is not known.

Sequencing targeted TCR beta in blood CD8+ and CD4+ T cells. FACS enriched CD8+ TEMRA cells, while bulk CD8+ and CD4+ were negatively isolated. Random-hexamer reverse transcription was applied to roughly 0.5 to 1 ug RNA. Coverage of TCR beta CDR3 amplification by immunoSEQ multiplex PCR extended to 54 Vbeta and 13 Jbeta. TCRdb redid the calling of the immunoSEQ multiplex PCR reads with MiXCR, one entry per CDR3 protein. The table shows around 160,000 distinct CDR3 sequences, with around 94% occurring only once. The chain recombines TRBV6-5 with TRBJ2-2; D is ambiguous. Sample: CD4+ T cells from PBMCs. This receptor was identified in a human donor with multiple sclerosis. CDR3 nucleotides: TGTGCCAGCAGTTACCGTAGAAGTTCGAACACCGGGGAGCTGTTTTTT. Encoded protein: CASSYRRSSNTGELFF.